This TCR beta chain emerged from a study of cytomegalovirus exposure and HLA in healthy donors. Study-level results: Presence/absence analysis assumed near-uniform sequencing depth across donors. According to a later analysis, most TCR beta chains associated with CMV appeared HLA-restricted. Overall, approximately 150 TCR beta chains were annotated as cytomegalovirus-associated. In an earlier analysis, in 540 or so donors, most V segments appeared productive either ~87% or ~30% of the time.

In the case of this clone: Its specificity is unknown.

The germline CDR1 and CDR2 sequences are MDHEN and SYDVKM. Deletions cut 8 bases from V and 5 bases from J, with 21 bases between. The CDR3 is 15 amino acids. The PCR ran on 60 Vbeta and 13 Jbeta primers. Using immunoSEQ multiplex PCR, the repertoire was profiled, and TCRdb retains in-frame clones only, with some absent. The table has around 150,000 clones, about 80% seen once; the top ten hold 11% to 15%. The sequence came from a man aged 50 to 60 in good health and CMV-seropositive. J is TRBJ2-5 and V is TRBV28; weak D call: TRBD1 (5 bases). Specimen: PBMCs. The CDR3 DNA is TGTGCCAGCGGTCCTCCCCAGGGTCTCTTGGAGACCCAGTACTTC. As protein: CASGPPQGLLETQYF.